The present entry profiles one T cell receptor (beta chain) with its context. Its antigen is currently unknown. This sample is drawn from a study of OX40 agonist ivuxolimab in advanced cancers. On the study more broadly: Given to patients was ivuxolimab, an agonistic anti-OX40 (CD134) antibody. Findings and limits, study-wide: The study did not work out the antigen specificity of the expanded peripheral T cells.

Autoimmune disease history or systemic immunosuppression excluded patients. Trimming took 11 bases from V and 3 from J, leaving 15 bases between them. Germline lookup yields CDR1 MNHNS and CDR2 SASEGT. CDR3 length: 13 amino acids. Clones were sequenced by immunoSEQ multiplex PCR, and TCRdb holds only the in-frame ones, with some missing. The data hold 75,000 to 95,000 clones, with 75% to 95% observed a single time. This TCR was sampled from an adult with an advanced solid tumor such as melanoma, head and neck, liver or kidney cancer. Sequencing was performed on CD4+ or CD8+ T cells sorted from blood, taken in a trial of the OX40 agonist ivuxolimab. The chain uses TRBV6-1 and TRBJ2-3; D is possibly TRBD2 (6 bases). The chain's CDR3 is CAGGYGGTDTQYF. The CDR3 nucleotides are TGTGCCGGGGGGTATGGGGGAACAGATACGCAGTATTTT.